This entry concerns a single TCR beta chain. What it binds is not known. Researchers ran the PCR with 60 Vbeta and 13 Jbeta primers. Data came from immunoSEQ multiplex PCR; TCRdb stores just in-frame clones and leaves some out. The sample lists over 65,000 clones; approximately 75% were seen once. The record originates from a study of cytomegalovirus exposure and HLA in healthy donors. This CDR3 spans 14 amino acids. Trimming removed 2 bases from V and 7 bases from J, with 16 bases in between. Germline assignment: CDR1 SGDLS and CDR2 YYNGEE. Points from the study as a whole: Segments of the TCR beta V type were, in most cases, productive about 87% or about 30% of the time in an earlier analysis.

This clonotype was obtained from a woman between 40 and 50 years old in good health and CMV-seronegative. Sequencing was done on a sample of PBMCs. The chain couples TRBV9 to TRBJ2-7; possible D gene TRBD1, 5 bases. CDR3 in DNA: TGTGCCAGCAGCGTTGGTCAGGGCCCTAAGGAGCAGTACTTC. Its translation is CASSVGQGPKEQYF.